Each of the 23 T cell receptor beta chains below was sequenced from the same sample in a study of OX40 agonist ivuxolimab in advanced cancers. Assay: immunoSEQ multiplex PCR; the TCRdb copy retains only in-frame clones and omits some. Among tens of thousands of clones, approximately 90% were seen once, and the ten largest hold roughly 1.3%. The sample in question was CD4+ or CD8+ T cells sorted from blood, obtained in a trial of the OX40 agonist ivuxolimab. These receptors came from an adult with an advanced solid tumor such as melanoma, head and neck, liver or kidney cancer.

V usage is TRBV9 and J usage is TRBJ2-1; the match to TRBD2 covers 13 bases. With 3 bases clipped from V and 8 bases from J, the junction kept 5 bases outside the gene matches. Per germline, CDR1 SGDLS and CDR2 YYNGEE. The CDR3 spans 15 residues. The CDR3 nucleotides are TGTGCCAGCAGCGCGAGGACTAGCGGGGGCGATGAGCAGTTCTTC. It codes for CASSARTSGGDEQFF.

The rearrangement links TRBV5-4 to TRBJ2-3; TRBD2 matches 8 bases. From germline, CDR1 is SGHNT and CDR2 YYREEE (reference sequence). Trimming took 3 bases from V and 4 from J; bases not matched to a gene: 10. The CDR3 runs to 16 residues. In nucleotides, the CDR3 is TGTGCCAGCAGCTCCCGCGCGGGGGGCTTGCCAGATACGCAGTATTTT. Translation gives CASSSRAGGLPDTQYF. The full variable domain, completed using reference TRBV5-4 and TRBJ2-3, is ETGVTQSPTHLIKTRGQQVTLRCSSQSGHNTVSWYQQALGQGPQFIFQYYREEENGRGNFPPRFSGLQFPNYSSELNVNALELDDSALYLCASSSRAGGLPDTQYFGPGTRLTVL.

This chain joins TRBV19 and TRBJ2-1, with D uncertain. The germline V gene encodes CDR1 LNHDA and CDR2 SQIVND (reference sequence). Between the trimmed V and J ends, which lost 5 bases and 0 bases, there was a span of 11 bases. The CDR3 is 15 amino acids. CDR3 in DNA: TGTGCCAGTAGTCCCCACGTCAGCTCCTACAATGAGCAGTTCTTC. Its protein is CASSPHVSSYNEQFF.

To note about this clone: A junction boundary mismatches the germline segment, possibly from a read error. V is TRBV6-5 and J is TRBJ1-1; no clear D. The V gene's germline CDR1 is MNHEY and CDR2 SVGAGI. This CDR3 has 13 residues. CDR3 protein: CASRYKGSTEAFF. The CDR3 DNA reads TGTGCCAGCCGTTACAAAGGGTCCACTGAAGCTTTCTTT.

V and J are TRBV4-1 and TRBJ1-5; a possible D gene is TRBD1 (5 bases). Between the trimmed V and J ends, which lost 5 bases and 4 bases, there was a span of 15 bases. From germline, CDR1 is MGHRA and CDR2 YSYEKL. The CDR3 is made up of 15 amino acids. CDR3 sequence (DNA): TGCGCCAGCAGCGTAAGGGGAGTTGTTAATCAGCCCCAGCATTTT. It translates to CASSVRGVVNQPQHF.

The V and J genes are TRBV7-2 and TRBJ2-1; 9 bases agree with TRBD1. The CDR3 extends over 18 amino acids. Germline CDR1 SGHTA, CDR2 FQGNSA. The trim removed 2 bases at V and 2 bases at J, leaving 10 bases unmatched. The CDR3, as DNA: TGTGCCAGCAGCTTAAACCCGACAGGGGGAAGGACCTACAATGAGCAGTTCTTC. It encodes CASSLNPTGGRTYNEQFF.

V and J are TRBV30 and TRBJ1-5; D uncertain. There are 14 residues in the CDR3. From germline, CDR1 is GTSNPN and CDR2 SVGIG (reference sequence). V lost 0 bases to trimming and J lost 0 bases, with 6 bases between them. The CDR3 reads CAWSVGRSNQPQHF. CDR3 DNA: TGTGCCTGGAGTGTCGGACGTAGCAATCAGCCCCAGCATTTT. The full variable domain, completed using reference TRBV30 and TRBJ1-5, is SQTIHQWPATLVQPVGSPLSLECTVEGTSNPNLYWYRQAAGRGLQLLFYSVGIGQISSEVPQNLSASRPQDRQFILSSKKLLLSDSGFYLCAWSVGRSNQPQHFGDGTRLSIL.

The chain combines TRBV27 with TRBJ1-5; weak D call: TRBD1 (6 bases). The CDR3 is 15 amino acids. CDR1 is MNHEY, CDR2 SMNVEV, per germline (reference sequence). Trimming removed 4 bases from V and 5 bases from J, with 15 bases in between. In DNA form, the CDR3 reads TGTGCCAGCAGTTCTTCATCGGGGGCTGATCAGCCCCAGCATTTT. Translated: CASSSSSGADQPQHF.

The V and J genes are TRBV7-2 and TRBJ1-5; tentative D call: TRBD1 (6 bases). V was shortened by 1 base and J by 6 bases, with 10 bases between the two germline ends. The CDR3 has 14 residues. Germline V gene sequence: CDR1 SGHTA, CDR2 FQGNSA. The CDR3 DNA reads as TGTGCCAGCAGCTTAGATAACAGGGCTCAGCCCCAGCATTTT. Residues: CASSLDNRAQPQHF.

The count of this clone is one. The chain is built from TRBV7-6 and TRBJ2-7; 9 positions match TRBD1. Germline CDR1 is SGHVS and CDR2 is FNYEAQ. Unmatched junction bases numbered 4, after V lost 5 bases and J lost 2 bases. The CDR3 is 14 amino acids. The CDR3 DNA reads TGTGCCAGCAGCCCCAGACAGGGGGCCTACGAGCAGTACTTC. Translated, it gives CASSPRQGAYEQYF.

The rearrangement links TRBV5-5 to TRBJ1-2; no reliable D call. Germline CDR1 SGHKS, CDR2 YYEKEE (reference sequence). V was trimmed by 1 base and J by 7 bases, leaving 17 bases between them. The CDR3 spans 15 residues. For the CDR3, the DNA is TGTGCCAGCAGCTTGTCCGGACGGCCGTTGGGTGGCTACACCTTC. This encodes CASSLSGRPLGGYTF.

The chain carries TRBV6-5 and TRBJ1-5; perhaps TRBD1 as D (5 bases). Germline V CDR1 and CDR2: MNHEY, SVGAGI. The V and J ends lost 0 bases and 7 bases respectively, with 7 bases between them. The CDR3 totals 13 residues. CDR3 nucleotide sequence: TGTGCCAGCAGTTACTCAGGGGAACAGCCCCAGCATTTT. Protein sequence: CASSYSGEQPQHF.

The chain is built from TRBV9 and TRBJ2-7; 7 bases agree with TRBD2. The CDR3 contains 14 residues. Germline V gene lookup returns CDR1 SGDLS and CDR2 YYNGEE. V lost 3 bases to trimming and J lost 3 bases; unmatched junction nucleotides: 6. The CDR3 loop is CASSDSGSGYEQYF. CDR3 in DNA: TGTGCCAGCAGCGATAGCGGGTCGGGCTACGAGCAGTACTTC.

The V and J genes are TRBV2 and TRBJ2-1, with 8 bases aligning to TRBD2. Germline CDR1 SNHLY, CDR2 FYNNEI. CDR3 size: 15 residues. Trimming removed 6 bases from V and 9 bases from J; junction bases left unmatched: 13. The CDR3 DNA reads TGTGCCAGCAGGACACGAGAGCGGGGGATTGGTGAGCAGTTCTTC. It specifies CASRTRERGIGEQFF.

This clone has a handful of counts. This sequence joins TRBV19 and TRBJ1-1, with a weak D call TRBD1 (6 bases). Trimming removed 6 bases at V and 4 bases at J, with 15 bases between. Germline V gives CDR1 LNHDA, CDR2 SQIVND (reference sequence). The CDR3 sequence is 14 residues long. CDR3: CASSLEGGSTEAFF. CDR3 DNA: TGTGCCAGTAGCTTAGAGGGGGGCAGCACTGAAGCTTTCTTT.

The CDR3 nucleotides are TGTGCCAGCAGCTTAGAAAGAGGGGGGGCTGAGCAGTACTTC. It is translated as CASSLERGGAEQYF. The rearrangement uses TRBV11-2 and TRBJ2-7; TRBD2 might be the D (7 bases). V lost 0 bases, J lost 7 bases, and 13 bases lay in between. The CDR3 spans 14 residues. Germline lookup yields CDR1 SGHAT and CDR2 FQNNGV.

This clone ranks as medium-sized (0.01 to 0.1%). At the DNA level, this CDR3 is encoded by other sequences in the same sample as well. The chain links TRBV19 to TRBJ2-7, with D perhaps TRBD1 (6 bases). This CDR3 spans 13 amino acids. V was shortened by 3 bases and J by 6 bases, with 12 bases between the two germline ends. Germline assignment: CDR1 LNHDA and CDR2 SQIVND (reference sequence). CDR3 bases: TGTGCCAGTAGTATTCAGGGGAAGGGCGAGCAGTACTTC. Residues: CASSIQGKGEQYF.

This sequence joins TRBV19 and TRBJ1-5; 11 positions agree with TRBD1. Germline V lookup: CDR1 LNHDA, CDR2 SQIVND (reference sequence). CDR3 length: 15 amino acids. V dropped 7 bases and J dropped 4; count of bases not matched to a gene: 6. The CDR3 spells CASTPRDRGNQPQHF. The CDR3 nucleotides read TGTGCCAGTACCCCCCGGGACAGGGGGAATCAGCCCCAGCATTTT.

This clone has a single count. The chain carries TRBV5-1 and TRBJ2-3; D is undetermined. Trimming pared 0 bases from V and 0 bases from J, leaving 5 bases between. The length of the CDR3 is 14 residues. Germline loops: CDR1 SGHRS, CDR2 YFSETQ. CDR3 in DNA: TGCGCCAGCAGCTTGGGGGCTAGCACAGATACGCAGTATTTT. Amino acids: CASSLGASTDTQYF. Full variable domain (remainder filled in from reference TRBV5-1 and TRBJ2-3): KAGVTQTPRYLIKTRGQQVTLSCSPISGHRSVSWYQQTPGQGLQFLFEYFSETQRNKGNFPGRFSGRQFSNSRSEMNVSTLELGDSALYLCASSLGASTDTQYFGPGTRLTVL.

The genes are TRBV30 and TRBJ1-2, with D unresolved. The CDR3 totals 11 residues. Per the germline V gene, CDR1 is GTSNPN and CDR2 is SVGIG (reference sequence). Trimming cost V 7 bases and J 2 bases, with 8 bases left between them. This CDR3 is CAYGRNYGYTF. CDR3 sequence (DNA): TGTGCCTACGGACGGAACTATGGCTACACCTTC.

The chain links TRBV19 to TRBJ2-3; TRBD2 aligns across 7 bases. CDR1 is LNHDA and CDR2 is SQIVND in the germline V gene (reference sequence). Germline trimming cut 4 bases from V and 3 bases from J; bases unmatched to any gene: 10. The CDR3 totals 16 residues. The CDR3 here is CASSSLRTRSTDTQYF. In DNA, the CDR3 is TGTGCCAGTAGTAGTCTTCGGACTAGAAGTACAGATACGCAGTATTTT.

The chain combines TRBV5-6 with TRBJ2-5; TRBD1 matches at 7 bases. The CDR3 is made up of 15 amino acids. Germline lookup yields CDR1 SGHDT and CDR2 YYEEEE. J lost 1 base, V lost 5 bases, and 8 bases had no gene match. The CDR3 DNA is TGTGCCAGCAGTCCCAGACAGGGCAGCCAAGAGACCCAGTACTTC. Amino acids: CASSPRQGSQETQYF.

The chain has TRBV10-1 and TRBJ2-7; D remains ambiguous. With 0 bases removed from V and 1 base from J, the gap between germline ends came to 7 bases. Germline CDR1 is WNHNN and CDR2 is SYGVQD (reference sequence). This CDR3 comprises 14 residues. The CDR3 coding sequence is TGCGCCAGCAGTGAGTCGGGTAAATCCTACGAGCAGTACTTC. The encoded protein is CASSESGKSYEQYF.